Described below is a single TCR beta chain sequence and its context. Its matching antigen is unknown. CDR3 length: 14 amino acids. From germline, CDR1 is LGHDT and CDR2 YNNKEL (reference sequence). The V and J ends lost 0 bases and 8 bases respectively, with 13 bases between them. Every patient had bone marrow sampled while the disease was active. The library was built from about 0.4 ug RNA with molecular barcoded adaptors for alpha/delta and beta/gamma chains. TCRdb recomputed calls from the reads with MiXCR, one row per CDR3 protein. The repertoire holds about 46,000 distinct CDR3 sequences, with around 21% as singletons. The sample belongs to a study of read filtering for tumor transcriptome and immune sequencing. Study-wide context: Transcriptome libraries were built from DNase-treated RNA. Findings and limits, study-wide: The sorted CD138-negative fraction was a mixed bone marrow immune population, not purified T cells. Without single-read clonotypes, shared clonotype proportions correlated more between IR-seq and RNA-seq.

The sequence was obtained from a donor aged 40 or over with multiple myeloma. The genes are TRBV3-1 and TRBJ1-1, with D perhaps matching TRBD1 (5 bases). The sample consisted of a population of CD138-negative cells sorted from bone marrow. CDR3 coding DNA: TGTGCCAGCAGCCAAGAGTACCGTGGGGGAGAAGCTTTCTTT. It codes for CASSQEYRGGEAFF.